The following is a TCR beta chain sequence with its context. This clonotype has a handful of counts. What this receptor recognizes is not known. No much larger clone exists at a distance of one base, and base qualities are not known. Library preparation employed RT-PCR. Sequencing relied on an Illumina HiSeq 2500. The raw public data were reprocessed by TCRdb itself: fastp quality trimming at Q25, MiXCR clonotype calling, in-frame beta chains only. Records with the same CDR3 protein are collapsed into one entry carrying the most frequent genes and DNA. Present in this sample are more than 550,000 distinct CDR3 sequences, approximately 11% of which were seen just once. The top ten clonotypes cover about 10% of the sample. This sample is drawn from a study of response to subunit inactivated influenza vaccine (dated by TCRdb to the late 2010s). The study in broad terms: Deep quantitative profiling of the T cell receptor repertoire was used in the study to follow responses to a trivalent subunit inactivated influenza vaccine. What the authors observed across the whole study: The authors suggested that each seasonal influenza vaccination may recruit only a limited number of new T cells.

Inclusive of the bounding cysteine and phenylalanine, the CDR3 is 13 residues long. Only the CDR3 DNA is retained, 39 bases long and in frame from the first base. Relative to germline, V is 3 bases shorter and J is 4 bases shorter, with 7 bases between their ends. This same sample was also part of a study on T cells expressing NK-cell markers. As the second paper documents: The TCR beta cDNA libraries were made using 5'RACE template switching, a step that added both a universal primer site and unique molecular identifiers. About 8 donors provided sorted CD3+CD56+NKG2C+, CD3+CD56+NKG2C- and CD3+CD56-NKG2C+ T-cell subsets, whose TCR beta-chain repertoires were profiled. Among the eight sequenced donors, only one was HCMV-seronegative, while the other seven were HCMV-seropositive. To restrict sorting to alphabetaTCR-expressing T cells, an anti-gammadeltaTCR antibody was added in several experiments. In over five donors, the dominant CD3+CD56+NKG2C+ clonotypes were among the top 10 CD8+ clonotypes and accounted for about 1.0-7.5% of CD8+ T cells. Those dominant clonotypes were again the most abundant among CD3+CD56-NKG2C+ cells in several donors, at 28.3-60.1%. It remained unclear whether the expanded NKG2C-expressing T cell clones were specific for HCMV antigens. All eight donors whose samples were sequenced were randomly selected healthy volunteers, three of them men and five women. To determine HCMV serostatus, a commercial ELISA kit was used to detect HCMV-specific IgG in serum. Peripheral blood mononuclear cells were isolated from blood by Ficoll density gradient centrifugation. For several donors, bulk peripheral blood T-cell repertoires were also sequenced from unsorted PBMC. Priming for cDNA synthesis came from the TCR beta constant segment, and two successive PCR amplification steps followed. Illumina HiSeq 2000/2500, MiSeq or NextSeq was used to sequence libraries as 2 x 150 bp reads. MIGEC was used to demultiplex reads and group the reads by UMI, and MiTCR was used to assemble and quantify clonotypes. To exclude erroneous sequences, only TCR cDNA sequences supported by at least two reads were retained. Downstream repertoire analysis used the tcR package, and clonotypes were matched across fractions by CDR3 nucleotide sequence plus V segment. VDJmatch was used to annotate antigen specificity against VDJdb, with one amino acid substitution in CDR3 allowed.

The sequence is built from TRBV12-3 or TRBV12-4 and TRBJ2-1, with the D gene call left open. The receptor's source is a man in his fifties who received an inactivated influenza vaccine. Donor details come from another sample of the same person, matched by shared clones. Sample: PBMCs from blood, taken on the day of vaccination. The base sequence is TGTGCCAGCAGTTTTTTTACGTACAATGAGCAGTTCTTC. The encoded protein is CASSFFTYNEQFF.